This T cell receptor beta chain is drawn from a study of T cell repertoires in cytomegalovirus infection. Study at large: From public TCR beta signatures came an indication of both CMV infection and matching HLA type.

Germline CDR1 SQVTM, CDR2 ANQGSEA. The CDR3 extends over 11 amino acids. Study results and caveats: There were carriers of CMV plus the relevant HLA, and cumulative public TCR beta family frequency identified them. CMV-specific HLA-C-restricted TCR beta clonotypes dominated the ex vivo response.

A few counts support this clonotype. What it binds is not known. TCRdb analysed the reads with MiXCR anew, one entry per CDR3 protein. The sample comprises fewer than 250,000 distinct CDR3 sequences, around 12% of which are singletons, and 1.5% to 2% rests with the top ten. Material: PBMCs. The J gene is TRBJ2-7, the V gene TRBV29-1; the D gene could be TRBD1 or TRBD2 (5 bases each). The receptor was isolated from a human donor in good health (CMV status not recorded). Some clones in this sample may be carry-over from other donors' samples. The CDR3 bases are TGCGGGGACCGGGGTCCCTACGAGCAGTACTTC. This codes for CGDRGPYEQYF.